One and the same sample provided the 23 T cell receptor beta chains below, sequenced in a study of T cells in Graves' hyperthyroidism and ophthalmopathy. TCR beta CDR3 region amplification was performed from RNA transcripts. A set of HTBI primers served as the primers for a first-round RT-PCR of the TCR CDR3. A single record per CDR3 protein comes from TCRdb applying MiXCR to the multiplex PCR reads. The data hold under 800,000 distinct CDR3 sequences, with 14% observed a single time. The sequenced material came from blood. Receptors were obtained from a woman under 30 with Graves' hyperthyroidism.

This clonotype was observed a few times. The chain carries TRBV4-1 and TRBJ2-1, with a tentative D call TRBD2 (6 bases). CDR1 MGHRA and CDR2 YSYEKL come from the germline V gene. V was cut by 1 base and J by 9 bases, with 13 bases left in between. The CDR3 runs to 14 residues. DNA for the CDR3: TGCGCCAGCAGCCAAGGGCGACTAGAGGTTGAGCAGTTCTTC. It encodes CASSQGRLEVEQFF.

This clonotype showed up many times. The chain employs TRBV2 and TRBJ1-5, with D perhaps matching TRBD1 (5 bases). V gave up 7 bases and J gave up 0 bases, with 22 bases separating them. The CDR3 extends over 18 amino acids. Looked up from germline, CDR1 is SNHLY and CDR2 is FYNNEI. DNA of the CDR3: TGTGCCAGCAAGCGGTCGATTGTGGGGCAGGCTAGCAATCAGCCCCAGCATTTT. It yields the protein CASKRSIVGQASNQPQHF.

This chain joins TRBV10-1 and TRBJ2-2; TRBD1 agrees at 7 bases. The CDR3 has 14 amino acids. Trimming removed 2 bases from V and 10 bases from J; junction bases left unmatched: 7. The germline gives CDR1 WNHNN, CDR2 SYGVQD (reference sequence). CDR3 coding DNA: TGCGCCAGCAGTGAGGACAGGGTGATCCCGGAGCTGTTTTTT. As protein: CASSEDRVIPELFF.

This clonotype was observed many times. The chain uses TRBV4-1 and TRBJ1-5; 10 nucleotides line up with TRBD1. This CDR3 is 16 amino acids long. Germline CDR1 and CDR2: MGHRA and YSYEKL. J gave up 9 bases and V 1 base, and 9 bases lay outside the gene matches. The CDR3 loop is CASSQGPGTGDGPQHF. DNA of the CDR3: TGCGCCAGCAGCCAAGGGCCAGGGACAGGGGATGGGCCCCAGCATTTT.

Ten or more counts support this clonotype. The genes are TRBV3-1 and TRBJ2-5; 8 positions match TRBD2. This CDR3 comprises 13 residues. Germline CDR1 is LGHDT and CDR2 is YNNKEL (reference sequence). Trimming took 4 bases from V and 3 from J; bases not matched to a gene: 1. As DNA, the CDR3 is TGTGCCAGCAGCCGAGCGGGGGAAGAGACCCAGTACTTC. This sequence encodes CASSRAGEETQYF.

This clonotype occurred a few times. The chain links TRBV18 to TRBJ1-1; D is perhaps TRBD1 (6 bases). This CDR3 is 16 amino acids long. V lost 3 bases to trimming and J lost 7 bases, with 21 bases between them. The germline gives CDR1 KGHSH, CDR2 LQKENI. Written as DNA, the CDR3 is TGTGCCAGCTCACCTATCCCGAACAGGGATGTGGATGAAGCTTTCTTT. Translating it yields CASSPIPNRDVDEAFF.

The chain links TRBV9 to TRBJ1-3, with unresolved D. The CDR3 is 15 amino acids. Germline assignment: CDR1 SGDLS and CDR2 YYNGEE. With 4 bases removed from V and 0 bases from J, the gap between germline ends came to 11 bases. The CDR3 region is CASSSPTSSGNTIYF. CDR3 in DNA: TGTGCCAGCAGCTCCCCGACAAGCTCTGGAAACACCATATATTTT.

This clonotype was seen at least ten times. The J gene is TRBJ2-5, the V gene TRBV28, with 11 positions matching TRBD2. CDR3 length: 16 amino acids. Germline values: CDR1 MDHEN, CDR2 SYDVKM. Trimming cost V 3 bases and J 5 bases; bases outside gene matches: 8. The DNA for the CDR3 is TGTGCCAGCAGTTTCTCAACTAGCGGGAGCGGGGAGACCCAGTACTTC. This encodes CASSFSTSGSGETQYF.

This clonotype was counted at least ten times. J is TRBJ2-3 and V is TRBV25-1; 13 positions match TRBD2. Germline trimming cut 4 bases from V and 3 bases from J; bases unmatched to any gene: 4. Looked up from germline, CDR1 is MGHDK and CDR2 is SYGVNS. This CDR3 has 16 amino acids. The CDR3 loop reads CASSGLAGGETDTQYF. The CDR3 coding sequence is TGTGCCAGCAGTGGACTAGCGGGAGGTGAAACAGATACGCAGTATTTT. Filled out from reference TRBV25-1 and TRBJ2-3, the complete variable domain reads EADIYQTPRYLVIGTGKKITLECSQTMGHDKMYWYQQDPGMELHLIHYSYGVNSTEKGDLSSESTVSRIRTEHFPLTLESARPSHTSQYLCASSGLAGGETDTQYFGPGTRLTVL.

This clonotype was seen only a few times. J is TRBJ2-6 and V is TRBV7-8; D is unresolved. V was trimmed by 7 bases and J by 0 bases, leaving 13 bases between them. The germline gives CDR1 SGHVS, CDR2 FQNEAQ. The CDR3 covers 16 residues. The chain's CDR3 is CASTQRSFSGANVLTF. The CDR3 DNA is TGTGCCAGCACCCAGAGGTCGTTCTCTGGGGCCAACGTCCTGACTTTC.

This clonotype has more than one count but fewer than ten. The chain couples TRBV6-2 or TRBV6-3 to TRBJ2-1; 12 bases agree with TRBD2. CDR1 and CDR2 (germline): MNHEY, SVGEGT. The V and J ends lost 5 bases and 5 bases, in that order; junction bases with no gene match: 7. The CDR3 consists of 16 residues. The CDR3 is CASSRLAGVSNNEQFF. CDR3 in DNA: TGTGCCAGCAGTCGACTAGCGGGAGTCTCAAACAATGAGCAGTTCTTC.

This clonotype was seen more than once but under ten times. CDR3 residues: CASRNKTSGRFAKNIQYF. CDR3 bases: TGTGCCAGCAGAAACAAGACTAGCGGGAGGTTTGCCAAAAACATTCAGTACTTC. The genes are TRBV6-1 and TRBJ2-4; the match to TRBD2 covers 13 bases. This CDR3 comprises 18 residues. CDR1 is MNHNS, CDR2 SASEGT, per germline. The V and J ends lost 6 bases and 1 base, in that order; junction bases with no gene match: 9.

Concerning this clonotype: A much larger clone sits a single nucleotide away, making a read error possible. This rearrangement joins TRBV7-2 to TRBJ2-7; TRBD2 agrees at 10 bases. The CDR3 has 15 residues. Germline V gene lookup returns CDR1 SGHTA and CDR2 FQGNSA. V was clipped by 6 bases and J by 2 bases; unmatched bases: 7. The CDR3 region is CASRSPSGSPYEQYF. CDR3 nucleotides: TGTGCCAGCAGGTCCCCTAGCGGGAGCCCCTACGAGCAGTACTTC.

This clonotype was seen repeatedly, ten times or more. The rearrangement uses TRBV18 and TRBJ2-5, with D possibly being TRBD1 (5 bases). The CDR3 consists of 13 residues. Germline loops: CDR1 KGHSH, CDR2 LQKENI. V was pared by 5 bases and J by 5 bases, with 12 bases between. CDR3 amino acids: CASSLHSGETQYF. CDR3 nucleotides: TGTGCCAGCTCATTACACTCAGGGGAGACCCAGTACTTC.

The chain uses TRBV20-1 and TRBJ2-5; D not certain. V shed 0 bases and J shed 5 bases, with 16 bases lying between them. The CDR3 consists of 15 residues. From germline, CDR1 is DFQATT and CDR2 SNEGSKA (reference sequence). Here the CDR3 reads CSARDEGVVRETQYF. For the CDR3, the DNA is TGCAGTGCTAGAGATGAAGGAGTAGTGCGGGAGACCCAGTACTTC.

This clonotype has a count of ten or more. The chain recombines TRBV6-2 or TRBV6-3 with TRBJ1-5; no definite D call. The V gene lost 6 bases and the J gene lost 4 bases, with 13 bases spanning the gap. This CDR3 contains 14 residues. From germline, CDR1 is MNHEY and CDR2 SVGEGT. The CDR3 DNA reads TGTGCCAGCAGCCCTGCGCGGATTAATCAGCCCCAGCATTTT. It translates to CASSPARINQPQHF.

The V gene is TRBV9, the J gene TRBJ1-1; D call uncertain. CDR1 and CDR2 from the germline V gene are SGDLS and YYNGEE. CDR3 size: 13 residues. Trimming left V 0 bases short and J 4 bases short, with 7 bases between. Here the CDR3 reads CASSVGDITEAFF. DNA of the CDR3: TGTGCCAGCAGCGTAGGAGATATCACTGAAGCTTTCTTT.

This sequence joins TRBV28 and TRBJ1-2; D is unclear. V was trimmed by 6 bases and J by 6 bases, leaving 14 bases between them. Germline lookup yields CDR1 MDHEN and CDR2 SYDVKM. The CDR3 contains 13 residues. The CDR3 reads CASRAYRSDGYTF. The CDR3 nucleotides are TGTGCCAGCAGAGCGTATCGATCGGATGGCTACACCTTC.

This clonotype showed up many times. The chain joins TRBV7-9 to TRBJ2-1; TRBD2 matches at 8 bases. The CDR3 length is 15 residues. Trimming at V came to 5 bases and at J to 4 bases, leaving 7 bases not matched to a gene. CDR1 and CDR2 from the germline V gene are SEHNR and FQNEAQ (reference sequence). The CDR3 bases are TGTGCCAGCAGCCAGGGACTAGAGAAATACAATGAGCAGTTCTTC. This gives the protein CASSQGLEKYNEQFF.

This clonotype was picked up a small number of times. The chain links TRBV5-6 to TRBJ1-1, with D possibly matching TRBD1 (5 bases). In germline, CDR1 is SGHDT, CDR2 YYEEEE. This CDR3 has 12 amino acids. Trimming removed 4 bases from V and 5 bases from J, with 9 bases in between. CDR3 protein: CASSGGWTEAFF. In DNA form, the CDR3 reads TGTGCCAGCAGCGGGGGGTGGACTGAAGCTTTCTTT.

This clonotype was seen more than once but under ten times. The chain employs TRBV10-2 and TRBJ2-1, with 8 bases lining up with TRBD2. CDR1 is WSHSY, CDR2 SAAADI, per germline. The CDR3 sequence is 14 residues long. The V and J ends lost 9 bases and 3 bases, in that order; junction bases with no gene match: 7. CDR3 bases: TGCGCCAGTCAACCGGGACTAGGCTACAATGAGCAGTTCTTC. Its translation: CASQPGLGYNEQFF.

This rearrangement joins TRBV7-2 to TRBJ2-7, with D tentatively TRBD2 (6 bases). The V end lost 4 bases, the J end lost 3 bases, and 13 bases lay between the germline ends. The CDR3 is 14 residues long. Germline CDR1 SGHTA, CDR2 FQGNSA. CDR3 bases: TGTGCCAGCAGCTCCTTCGCCGGGAGCTACGAGCAGTACTTC. This codes for CASSSFAGSYEQYF.

This clonotype has just one count. CDR3 sequence (DNA): TGTGCCAGCAGCTGGACTAGCGGCTTCACAGATACGCAGTATTTT. Translating it yields CASSWTSGFTDTQYF. This chain uses TRBV3-1 with TRBJ2-3; 10 positions agree with TRBD2. This CDR3 region has 15 residues. From germline, CDR1 is LGHDT and CDR2 YNNKEL (reference sequence). The V segment lost 5 bases and the J segment 2 bases; nucleotides outside the gene matches: 4.